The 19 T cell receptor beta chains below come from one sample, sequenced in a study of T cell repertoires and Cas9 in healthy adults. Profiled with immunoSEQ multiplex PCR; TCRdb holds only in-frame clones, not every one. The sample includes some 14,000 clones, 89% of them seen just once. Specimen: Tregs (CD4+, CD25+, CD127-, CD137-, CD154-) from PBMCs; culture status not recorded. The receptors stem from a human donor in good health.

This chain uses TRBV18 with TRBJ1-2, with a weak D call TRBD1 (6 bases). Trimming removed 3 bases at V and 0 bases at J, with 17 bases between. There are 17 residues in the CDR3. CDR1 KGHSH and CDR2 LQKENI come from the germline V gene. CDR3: CASSPLEQGPTNYGYTF. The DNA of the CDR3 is TGTGCCAGCTCACCTCTCGAACAGGGTCCAACTAACTATGGCTACACCTTC.

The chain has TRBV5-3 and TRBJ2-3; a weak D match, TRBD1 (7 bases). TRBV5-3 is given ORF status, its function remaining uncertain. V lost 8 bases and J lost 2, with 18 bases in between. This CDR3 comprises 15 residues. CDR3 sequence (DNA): TGTGCCAGCACCTATAGGAGGGGGCACACAGATACGCAGTATTTT. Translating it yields CASTYRRGHTDTQYF.

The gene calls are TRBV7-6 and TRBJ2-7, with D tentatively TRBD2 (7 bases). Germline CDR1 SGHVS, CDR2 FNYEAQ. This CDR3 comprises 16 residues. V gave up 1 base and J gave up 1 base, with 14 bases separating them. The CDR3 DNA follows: TGTGCCAGCAGCTTAGGGGGGGCGGGGGAATCCTACGAGCAGTACTTC. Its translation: CASSLGGAGESYEQYF.

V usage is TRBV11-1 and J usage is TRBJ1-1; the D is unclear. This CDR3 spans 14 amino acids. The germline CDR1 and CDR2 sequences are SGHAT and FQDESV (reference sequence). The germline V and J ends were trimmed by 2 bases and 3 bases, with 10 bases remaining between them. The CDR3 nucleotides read TGTGCCAGCAGCTTATTCCCAGGAGACACTGAAGCTTTCTTT. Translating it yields CASSLFPGDTEAFF.

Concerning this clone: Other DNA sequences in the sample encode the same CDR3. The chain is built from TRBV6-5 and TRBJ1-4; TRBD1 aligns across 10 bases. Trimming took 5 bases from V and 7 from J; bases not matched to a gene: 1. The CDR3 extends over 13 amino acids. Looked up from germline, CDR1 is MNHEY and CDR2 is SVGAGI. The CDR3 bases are TGTGCCAGCAGTCGGGACAGGGGTGAAAAACTGTTTTTT. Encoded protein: CASSRDRGEKLFF.

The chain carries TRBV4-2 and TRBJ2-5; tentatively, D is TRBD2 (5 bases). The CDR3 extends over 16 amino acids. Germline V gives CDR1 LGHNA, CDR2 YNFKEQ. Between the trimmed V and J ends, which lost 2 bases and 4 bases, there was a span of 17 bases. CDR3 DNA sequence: TGTGCCAGCAGCCAAATGGTAGCTGGCGGGCTAGAGACCCAGTACTTC. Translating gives CASSQMVAGGLETQYF.

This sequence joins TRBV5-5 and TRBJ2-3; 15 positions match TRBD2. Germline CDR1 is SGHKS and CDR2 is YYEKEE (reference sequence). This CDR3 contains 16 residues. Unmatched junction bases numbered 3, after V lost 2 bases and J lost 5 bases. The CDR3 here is CASSFGLAGGLDTQYF. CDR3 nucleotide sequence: TGTGCCAGCAGCTTCGGACTAGCGGGGGGGCTAGATACGCAGTATTTT.

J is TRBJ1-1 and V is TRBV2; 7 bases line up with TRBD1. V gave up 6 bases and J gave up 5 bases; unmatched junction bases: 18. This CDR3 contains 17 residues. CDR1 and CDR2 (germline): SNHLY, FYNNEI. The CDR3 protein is CASSLLLGEGARTEAFF. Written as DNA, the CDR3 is TGTGCCAGCAGCCTTCTCCTAGGGGAGGGGGCGAGAACTGAAGCTTTCTTT.

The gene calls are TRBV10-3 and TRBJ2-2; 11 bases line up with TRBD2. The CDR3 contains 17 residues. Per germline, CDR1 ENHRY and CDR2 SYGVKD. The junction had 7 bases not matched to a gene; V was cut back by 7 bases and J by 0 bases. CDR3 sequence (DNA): TGTGCCATCACTTCACTAGCGGGGGCTTCGAACACCGGGGAGCTGTTTTTT. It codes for CAITSLAGASNTGELFF.

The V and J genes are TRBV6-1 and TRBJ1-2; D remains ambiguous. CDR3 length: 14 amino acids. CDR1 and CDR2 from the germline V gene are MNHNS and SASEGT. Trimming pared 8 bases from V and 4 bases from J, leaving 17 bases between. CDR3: CASELRTAAYGYTF. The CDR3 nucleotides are TGTGCCAGCGAATTACGGACGGCTGCCTATGGCTACACCTTC.

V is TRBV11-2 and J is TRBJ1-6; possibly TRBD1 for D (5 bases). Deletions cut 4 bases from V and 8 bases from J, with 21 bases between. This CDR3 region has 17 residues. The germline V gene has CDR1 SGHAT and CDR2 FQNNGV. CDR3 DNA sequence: TGTGCCAGCAGCTCCACGAGACAGTTGTGGTCGGATTCACCCCTCCACTTT. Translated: CASSSTRQLWSDSPLHF. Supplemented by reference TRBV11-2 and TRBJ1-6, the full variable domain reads EAGVAQSPRYKIIEKRQSVAFWCNPISGHATLYWYQQILGQGPKLLIQFQNNGVVDDSQLPKDRFSAERLKGVDSTLKIQPAKLEDSAVYLCASSSTRQLWSDSPLHFGNGTRLTVT.

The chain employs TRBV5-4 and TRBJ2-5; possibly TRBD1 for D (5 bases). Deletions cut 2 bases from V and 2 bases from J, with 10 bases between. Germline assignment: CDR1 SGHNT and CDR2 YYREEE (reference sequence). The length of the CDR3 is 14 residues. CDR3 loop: CASSLGVGQETQYF. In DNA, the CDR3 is TGTGCCAGCAGCTTAGGGGTTGGTCAAGAGACCCAGTACTTC.

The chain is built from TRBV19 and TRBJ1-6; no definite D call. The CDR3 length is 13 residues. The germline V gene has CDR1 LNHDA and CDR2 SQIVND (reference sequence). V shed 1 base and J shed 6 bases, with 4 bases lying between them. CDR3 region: CASSIVGNSPLHF. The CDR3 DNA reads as TGTGCCAGTAGTATAGTTGGTAATTCACCCCTCCACTTT. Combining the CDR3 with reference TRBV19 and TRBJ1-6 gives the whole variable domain DGGITQSPKYLFRKEGQNVTLSCEQNLNHDAMYWYRQDPGQGLRLIYYSQIVNDFQKGDIAEGYSVSREKKESFPLTVTSAQKNPTAFYLCASSIVGNSPLHFGNGTRLTVT.

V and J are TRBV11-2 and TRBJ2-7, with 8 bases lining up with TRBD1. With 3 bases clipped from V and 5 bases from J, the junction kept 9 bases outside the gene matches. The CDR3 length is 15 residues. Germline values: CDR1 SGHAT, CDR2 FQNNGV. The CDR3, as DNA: TGTGCCAGCAGCTTTGGAGGACAGGGTTTTCACGAGCAGTACTTC. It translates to CASSFGGQGFHEQYF.

The CDR3: CASSSGAYNEQFF. CDR3 nucleotides: TGCGCCAGCAGCTCCGGGGCCTACAATGAGCAGTTCTTC. The chain is built from TRBV5-1 and TRBJ2-1, with a possible D match to TRBD2 (5 bases). The germline gives CDR1 SGHRS, CDR2 YFSETQ. This CDR3 comprises 13 residues. V dropped 3 bases and J dropped 2 bases, with 6 bases sitting between them.

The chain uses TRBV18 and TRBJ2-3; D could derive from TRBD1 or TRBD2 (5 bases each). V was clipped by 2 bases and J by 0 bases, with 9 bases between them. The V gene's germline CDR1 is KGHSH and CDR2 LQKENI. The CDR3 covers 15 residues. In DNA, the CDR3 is TGTGCCAGCTCACCAACGGGACCTAGCACAGATACGCAGTATTTT. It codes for CASSPTGPSTDTQYF.

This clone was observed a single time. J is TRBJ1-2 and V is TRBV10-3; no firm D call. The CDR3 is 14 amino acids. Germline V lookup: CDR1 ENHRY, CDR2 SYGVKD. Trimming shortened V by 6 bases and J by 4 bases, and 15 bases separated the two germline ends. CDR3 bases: TGTGCCATCAGGATTCCGGGAGATTTCTATGGCTACACCTTC. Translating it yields CAIRIPGDFYGYTF.

This CDR3 is CASSLNYYGYTF. CDR3 coding DNA: TGCGCCAGCAGCTTGAATTACTATGGCTACACCTTC. V gene TRBV5-1 combines with J gene TRBJ1-2; D is unresolved. Trimming removed 1 base at V and 3 bases at J, with 4 bases between. Germline lookup yields CDR1 SGHRS and CDR2 YFSETQ. This CDR3 is built from 12 residues.

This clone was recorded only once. The CDR3 region has the DNA TGTGCCAGCAGTTTCCTCGTAAATTCACCCCTCCACTTT. Its translation is CASSFLVNSPLHF. V is TRBV28 and J is TRBJ1-6, with no clear D. V was clipped by 3 bases and J by 7 bases, with 7 bases between them. The CDR3 is made up of 13 amino acids. The V gene's germline CDR1 is MDHEN and CDR2 SYDVKM.